This T cell receptor (beta chain) derives from a study of OX40 agonist ivuxolimab in advanced cancers. Study as a whole: Cohort: roughly 79% men, mean age 60, aged roughly 23 to 90. Eligibility rules accepted prior anti-PD-1, anti-PD-L1 or anti-CTLA-4 therapy, and 40% to 50% had some.

The ends lost 2 bases at V and 7 bases at J; junction bases unmatched: 5. CDR3 size: 13 residues. CDR1 and CDR2 (germline): SGHRS, YFSETQ. Sequencing was performed with immunoSEQ multiplex PCR; in TCRdb, only in-frame clones are kept and a portion is missing. The sample consists of more than 65,000 clones, about 81% of them appearing once. The V and J genes are TRBV5-1 and TRBJ1-1, with 7 bases fitting TRBD1. Sequences were derived from CD4+ or CD8+ T cells sorted from blood, sampled in a trial of the OX40 agonist ivuxolimab. The sequence was collected from an adult with an advanced solid tumor such as melanoma, head and neck, liver or kidney cancer. The CDR3 loop is CASSFTTGNEAFF. CDR3 DNA: TGCGCCAGCAGCTTCACGACAGGGAATGAAGCTTTCTTT.